This T cell receptor (beta chain) stems from a study of blood T cell repertoires in COVID-19. Study background: The United States, Italy and Spain supplied acute and convalescent COVID-19 samples.

V shed 3 bases, J shed 0 bases, and the junction held 4 bases outside the gene matches. Germline assignment: CDR1 LGHNA and CDR2 YSLEER. There are 17 residues in the CDR3. Participants reported their clinical history, and cohort assignment relied on those reports. Each recovered donor of Cohort 3 presented with two negative PCRs, clearance, or symptom resolution. In the authors' workflow: Amplified reference gene primers provided the basis for estimating nucleated cell counts. TCRdb keeps only in-frame clones here, not all; method: immunoSEQ multiplex PCR. V, J and clone size are those of that table, while D and trimming were read from the DNA. In the table there are approximately 200,000 clones, roughly nine tenths of which are singletons.

The sequence was obtained from a woman between 25 and 40 years old who had recovered from COVID-19. V usage is TRBV4-3 and J usage is TRBJ2-1; TRBD2 matches at 11 bases. The specimen was PBMCs or T cells enriched from blood (not recorded which). CDR3 nucleotides: TGCGCCAGCAGCCAGGGACTAGCGGTTAGCTCCTACAATGAGCAGTTCTTC. Encoded protein: CASSQGLAVSSYNEQFF.